A single T cell receptor (beta chain) is shown here with its context. Its target is unknown. Treatment indicated: some 20 received Ad26.COV2.S at low or high dose, single or two shots; 5 received placebo; per-sample allocation not given. Collection of samples fell on day 63 after the first vaccine or placebo injection. These data belong to a study of Ad26.COV2.S vaccination and SARS-CoV-2 variants. The overall study: The authors gave Ad26.COV2.S intramuscularly, either once or twice 56 days apart. General study results and limits: Non-spike TCR breadth was similar in vaccine and placebo recipients. Substantial breadth in spike-specific CD8+ and CD4+ T cell responses was reportedly seen after vaccination.

Repertoires were generated with immunoSEQ multiplex PCR, while TCRdb's copy carries only in-frame clones and drops some. The table shows roughly 350,000 clones, with 75% to 90% occurring only once. The V and J ends lost 1 base and 3 bases respectively, with 12 bases between them. The CDR3 contains 15 residues. Germline V gene lookup returns CDR1 LGHNA and CDR2 YSLEER. The sequences come from peripheral blood, collected in a trial of Ad26.COV2.S vaccine versus placebo. This chain joins TRBV4-3 and TRBJ1-2; D uncertain. This clonotype was sampled from a person aged 18-60 years who received the Ad26.COV2.S COVID-19 vaccine or a placebo. CDR3 DNA: TGCGCCAGCAGCCAAGGAACAGTTGGTCACTATGGCTACACCTTC. Its translation: CASSQGTVGHYGYTF.